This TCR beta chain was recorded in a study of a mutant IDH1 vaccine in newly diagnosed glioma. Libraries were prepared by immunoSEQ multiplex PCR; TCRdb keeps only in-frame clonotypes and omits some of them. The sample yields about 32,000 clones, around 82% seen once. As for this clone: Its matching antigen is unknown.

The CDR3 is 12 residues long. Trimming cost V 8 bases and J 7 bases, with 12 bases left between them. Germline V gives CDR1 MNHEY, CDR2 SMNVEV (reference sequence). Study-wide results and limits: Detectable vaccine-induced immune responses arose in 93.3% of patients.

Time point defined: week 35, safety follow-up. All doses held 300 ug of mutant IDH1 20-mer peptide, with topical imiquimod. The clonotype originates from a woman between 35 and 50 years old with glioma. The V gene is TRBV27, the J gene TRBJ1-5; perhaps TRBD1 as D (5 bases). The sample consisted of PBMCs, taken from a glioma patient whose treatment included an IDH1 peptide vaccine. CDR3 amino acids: CASSLRGQPQHF. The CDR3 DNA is TGTGCCAGCTCCCTGAGGGGACAGCCCCAGCATTTT.